This T cell receptor beta chain was captured by sequencing in a study of regulatory T cells in long-lasting Graves disease. Background on the study: Treatment with antithyroid drugs for over 5 years, together with positive TSH receptor antibodies, meant persistent Graves' disease.

Time point noted: persistent/refractory GD, antithyroid drugs over 5 years with positive TRAb. Following extraction of RNA from PBMCs, that RNA was used to make the TCR library. Enrollment of patients was through an endocrinology department in Xi'an, China. Assembly of TCR beta libraries relied on iRepertoire HTBI primers together with Arm-PCR of CDR3 regions. Via MiXCR, TCRdb re-called the multiplex PCR reads, giving one row per CDR3 protein. The sample records 400,000 to 600,000 distinct CDR3 sequences, around a fifth being singletons. The table lists this clonotype with many counts. The material was peripheral blood mononuclear cells (PBMCs), obtained when the disease was refractory, from a patient treated with antithyroid drugs. The sequence came from a female donor with Graves disease.

CDR3 in amino acids: CASSGTNEQFF. CDR3 DNA sequence: TGTGCCAGCAGTGGGACCAATGAGCAGTTCTTC. The chain employs TRBV27 and TRBJ2-1; the D gene could be TRBD1 or TRBD2 (5 bases each). The CDR3 consists of 11 residues. V shed 5 bases and J shed 6 bases, with 5 bases lying between them. Looked up from germline, CDR1 is MNHEY and CDR2 is SMNVEV (reference sequence).